What follows is one T cell receptor beta chain and its context. This record comes from a study of technical replicates of blood from several donors. This table comes from immunoSEQ multiplex PCR, and its TCRdb copy is limited to in-frame clones, with some not included. The table lists around 80,000 clones, approximately 94% of them singletons. The CDR3 spans 15 residues. V shed 3 bases and J 6 bases; nucleotides not matched to a gene: 3. Germline CDR1 MDHEN, CDR2 SYDVKM. The sequence derives from a human donor in good health. The sequencing input was T cells isolated from PBMCs. The chain uses TRBV28 and TRBJ2-2; TRBD2 agrees at 11 bases. This chain's CDR3 is CASSFSGRAPGELFF. Here the CDR3 DNA reads TGTGCCAGCAGTTTTAGCGGGAGGGCCCCCGGGGAGCTGTTTTTT. Combining the CDR3 with reference TRBV28 and TRBJ2-2 gives the whole variable domain DVKVTQSSRYLVKRTGEKVFLECVQDMDHENMFWYRQDPGLGLRLIYFSYDVKMKEKGDIPEGYSVSREKKERFSLILESASTNQTSMYLCASSFSGRAPGELFFGEGSRLTVL.